The 29 T cell receptor beta chains reported below all come from one sample, sequenced in a study of T cell responses to AZD1222 COVID-19 vaccine. TCRdb's table, derived via immunoSEQ multiplex PCR, lists solely in-frame clones and lacks some. The sample holds about 120,000 clones, roughly 90% seen once. Source: peripheral blood, taken on day 0 of AZD1222 vaccination. The source of these receptors is an adult in good health.

V is TRBV3-1 (or the pseudogene TRBV3-2) and J is TRBJ2-7; D is uncertain. CDR1 and CDR2 (germline): LGHDT, YNNKEL (reference sequence). The CDR3 contains 15 residues. The V end was cut by 0 bases, the J end by 0 bases, with 9 bases between. DNA for the CDR3: TGTGCCAGCAGCCAAGAGTTGGGCAGCTCCTACGAGCAGTACTTC. Protein sequence: CASSQELGSSYEQYF.

The chain employs TRBV6-2 or TRBV6-3 and TRBJ1-4; D may be TRBD1 (6 bases). The V end was cut by 6 bases, the J end by 0 bases, with 11 bases between. The germline CDR1 and CDR2 sequences are MNHEY and SVGEGT. This CDR3 region has 15 residues. CDR3 residues: CASSLDSATNEKLFF. CDR3 DNA sequence: TGTGCCAGCAGCTTGGACAGCGCAACTAATGAAAAACTGTTTTTT.

The CDR3 sequence is CASSGSGTGAFNEKLFF. CDR3 in DNA: TGTGCCAGTAGTGGTTCCGGGACAGGGGCGTTCAATGAAAAACTGTTTTTT. The chain uses TRBV19 and TRBJ1-4, with 10 bases fitting TRBD1. Germline V gene data show CDR1 as LNHDA and CDR2 as SQIVND (reference sequence). With 5 bases clipped from V and 5 bases from J, the junction kept 11 bases outside the gene matches. CDR3 length equals 17 residues.

The rearrangement uses TRBV27 and TRBJ1-2, with D possibly being TRBD1 (5 bases). This CDR3 spans 14 amino acids. Germline CDR1 is MNHEY and CDR2 is SMNVEV (reference sequence). The V end was cut by 6 bases, the J end by 4 bases, with 15 bases between. Here the CDR3 reads CASSTYTGGYGYTF. Here the CDR3 DNA reads TGTGCCAGCAGCACCTACACTGGGGGCTATGGCTACACCTTC.

The genes are TRBV7-3 and TRBJ2-1; D possibly corresponds to TRBD1 (6 bases). From germline, CDR1 is SGHTA and CDR2 FQGTGA. The CDR3 runs to 16 residues. Trimming removed 5 bases from V and 7 bases from J, with 21 bases in between. This CDR3 is CASSPSSGADRNEQFF. CDR3 DNA sequence: TGTGCCAGCAGCCCGTCATCCGGGGCCGACAGGAATGAGCAGTTCTTC.

The genes are TRBV29-1 and TRBJ2-1; possibly TRBD2 for D (5 bases). CDR3 length equals 16 residues. Per germline, CDR1 SQVTM and CDR2 ANQGSEA. V was pared by 5 bases and J by 5 bases, with 22 bases between. The CDR3 protein is CSVKAMGRLYDNEQFF. For the CDR3, the DNA is TGCAGCGTTAAGGCTATGGGGAGACTCTACGACAATGAGCAGTTCTTC.

The chain combines TRBV13 with TRBJ1-1; D call uncertain. Germline lookup yields CDR1 PRHDT and CDR2 FYEKMQ (reference sequence). Between the trimmed V and J ends, which lost 4 bases and 3 bases, there was a span of 6 bases. This CDR3 region has 12 residues. CDR3 nucleotide sequence: TGTGCCAGCAGCTCGTTAGACACTGAAGCTTTCTTT. Translation gives CASSSLDTEAFF.

The chain has TRBV19 and TRBJ2-7, with 8 positions matching TRBD1. V was pared by 4 bases and J by 4 bases, with 9 bases of the junction left unmatched. The CDR3 has 15 amino acids. The V gene's germline CDR1 is LNHDA and CDR2 SQIVND (reference sequence). CDR3 residues: CASSTARTGWYEQYF. As DNA, the CDR3 is TGTGCCAGTAGTACAGCGAGGACAGGGTGGTACGAGCAGTACTTC.

The chain combines TRBV28 with TRBJ2-7; D gene ambiguous. With 7 bases removed from V and 2 bases from J, the gap between germline ends came to 15 bases. The CDR3 covers 14 residues. Germline CDR1 and CDR2: MDHEN and SYDVKM. CDR3 DNA: TGTGCCAGCAACACTCCCGGGTTCCCCTACGAGCAGTACTTC. Residues: CASNTPGFPYEQYF.

This clone has a single count. The chain uses TRBV5-8 and TRBJ2-2, with a possible D match to TRBD1 (5 bases). Per the germline V gene, CDR1 is SGHTS and CDR2 is YDEGEE. CDR3 size: 16 residues. V was trimmed by 1 base and J by 4 bases, leaving 14 bases between them. CDR3 nucleotide sequence: TGTGCCAGCAGCTTGAGGGGAATACGGGTCACCGGGGAGCTGTTTTTT. It is translated as CASSLRGIRVTGELFF.

The sample holds a few counts of this clone. CDR3 loop: CASRSTGYNQPQHF. Here the CDR3 DNA reads TGTGCCAGTAGATCTACAGGGTACAATCAGCCCCAGCATTTT. This rearrangement joins TRBV19 to TRBJ1-5, with D possibly TRBD1 on 6 matching bases. There are 14 residues in the CDR3. Germline V gene sequence: CDR1 LNHDA, CDR2 SQIVND (reference sequence). V dropped 6 bases and J dropped 3 bases, with 12 bases sitting between them. The whole variable domain, filled in from reference TRBV19 and TRBJ1-5, reads DGGITQSPKYLFRKEGQNVTLSCEQNLNHDAMYWYRQDPGQGLRLIYYSQIVNDFQKGDIAEGYSVSREKKESFPLTVTSAQKNPTAFYLCASRSTGYNQPQHFGDGTRLSIL.

The chain carries TRBV3-1 (or the pseudogene TRBV3-2) and TRBJ2-7; D is possibly TRBD1 or TRBD2 (5 bases each). Germline V lookup: CDR1 LGHDT, CDR2 YNNKEL (reference sequence). V was cut by 2 bases and J by 6 bases, with 14 bases left in between. The CDR3 has 14 residues. The DNA for the CDR3 is TGTGCCAGCAGCCAAATTCAGGGACGGGGCGAGCAGTACTTC. This gives the protein CASSQIQGRGEQYF.

V gene TRBV4-3 combines with J gene TRBJ2-5, with D perhaps matching TRBD1 (5 bases). V was pared by 0 bases and J by 1 base, with 12 bases between. The CDR3 contains 16 residues. Germline CDR1 reads LGHNA; CDR2 reads YSLEER. The DNA of the CDR3 is TGCGCCAGCAGCCAAGATCTAGGGGCGATCCAAGAGACCCAGTACTTC. This gives the protein CASSQDLGAIQETQYF.

This clone has only one observation. The rearrangement joins TRBV2 to TRBJ2-7, with 9 positions matching TRBD1. CDR1 SNHLY and CDR2 FYNNEI come from the germline V gene. Trimming took 6 bases from V and 6 from J; bases not matched to a gene: 3. CDR3 length: 12 amino acids. The CDR3 coding sequence is TGTGCCAGCAGGGGGACAGGGTTCGAGCAGTACTTC. Its translation is CASRGTGFEQYF.

The J gene is TRBJ1-2, the V gene TRBV24-1; TRBD1 might be the D (5 bases). Germline-derived CDR1 and CDR2 are KGHDR and SFDVKD. Trimming cost V 3 bases and J 2 bases, with 9 bases left between them. The CDR3 length is 14 residues. In nucleotides, the CDR3 is TGTGCCACCAGTGATCGAGGGACCAACTATGGCTACACCTTC. Encoded protein: CATSDRGTNYGYTF.

This clone occurred once. The chain links TRBV10-3 to TRBJ1-2; D remains unclear. The CDR3 consists of 13 residues. Germline values: CDR1 ENHRY, CDR2 SYGVKD. V gave up 0 bases and J gave up 8 bases, with 10 bases separating them. CDR3 sequence: CAISESDFAGYTF. DNA of the CDR3: TGTGCCATCAGTGAGTCCGACTTCGCCGGCTACACCTTC.

This chain connects TRBV6-5 to TRBJ2-7; 10 bases agree with TRBD2. This CDR3 region has 14 residues. V lost 5 bases and J lost 1; bases outside the gene matches: 2. Per germline, CDR1 MNHEY and CDR2 SVGAGI. CDR3 protein: CASSSGRVSYEQYF. CDR3 nucleotides: TGTGCCAGCAGTAGCGGGAGGGTATCCTACGAGCAGTACTTC.

The rearrangement links TRBV2 to TRBJ2-7; 12 positions match TRBD2. The length of the CDR3 is 14 residues. With V trimmed by 6 bases and J by 9 bases, 9 bases remained unmatched. Germline assignment: CDR1 SNHLY and CDR2 FYNNEI. Here the CDR3 DNA reads TGTGCCAGCAGGCGACTAGCGGGAGTTACCGGGCAGTACTTC. Translating gives CASRRLAGVTGQYF.

The chain recombines TRBV23-1 with TRBJ1-5; D is undetermined. TRBV23-1 falls under the ORF class, with uncertain function. The ends were cut back, 4 bases at V and 0 bases at J, with 25 bases in the middle. There are 20 residues in the CDR3. This CDR3 reads CASSLISTPGWSTSNQPQHF. The CDR3 DNA reads TGCGCCAGCAGTCTTATATCGACACCGGGGTGGAGTACTAGCAATCAGCCCCAGCATTTT.

This chain's CDR3 is CASSESRGGHQPQHF. The CDR3 bases are TGTGCCAGCAGTGAAAGCCGGGGGGGCCATCAGCCCCAGCATTTT. The J gene is TRBJ1-5, the V gene TRBV2, with D possibly matching TRBD1 (6 bases). Germline V gene sequence: CDR1 SNHLY, CDR2 FYNNEI. This CDR3 is 15 amino acids long. V dropped 2 bases and J dropped 5 bases, with 13 bases sitting between them.

This rearrangement joins TRBV5-8 to TRBJ1-5; D gene uncertain. The CDR3 extends over 17 amino acids. Germline V gives CDR1 SGHTS, CDR2 YDEGEE. The V gene lost 3 bases and the J gene lost 1 base, with 17 bases spanning the gap. The CDR3 spells CASSSRFGGVSNQPQHF. Written as DNA, the CDR3 is TGTGCCAGCAGCTCTCGGTTCGGAGGAGTGAGCAATCAGCCCCAGCATTTT.

This sequence joins TRBV6-4 and TRBJ2-1; D is uncertain. Germline CDR1 and CDR2: MRHNA and SNTAGT. The CDR3 spans 15 residues. Trimming shortened V by 3 bases and J by 0 bases, and 9 bases separated the two germline ends. CDR3 region: CASSEQQSSYNEQFF. CDR3 in DNA: TGTGCCAGCAGTGAACAGCAGAGCTCCTACAATGAGCAGTTCTTC.

The chain combines TRBV19 with TRBJ2-5; 7 bases map to TRBD1. There are 15 residues in the CDR3. V trimming: 1 base; J trimming: 5 bases; junction bases outside the gene matches: 7. Germline values: CDR1 LNHDA, CDR2 SQIVND (reference sequence). The CDR3 DNA reads as TGTGCCAGTAGTATAGGGACAGGCCATGGGGAGACCCAGTACTTC. It encodes CASSIGTGHGETQYF.

This CDR3 reads CASSVRPRAYEQYF. Here the CDR3 DNA reads TGTGCCAGCAGCGTACGCCCCAGGGCCTACGAGCAGTACTTC. This sequence joins TRBV9 and TRBJ2-7, with D possibly matching TRBD1 (5 bases). Looked up from germline, CDR1 is SGDLS and CDR2 is YYNGEE. Trimming took 1 base from V and 2 from J, leaving 10 bases between them. The CDR3 has 14 amino acids.

This chain connects TRBV29-1 to TRBJ2-7; 10 nucleotides align to TRBD1. V trimming: 2 bases; J trimming: 5 bases; junction bases outside the gene matches: 6. This CDR3 is built from 14 residues. Per germline, CDR1 SQVTM and CDR2 ANQGSEA. This CDR3 reads CSVEKGQGFDEQYF. The CDR3 bases are TGCAGCGTTGAAAAGGGACAGGGGTTCGACGAGCAGTACTTC.

This chain uses TRBV5-6 with TRBJ2-7, with 11 bases aligning to TRBD2. CDR3 length: 15 residues. With 4 bases clipped from V and 6 bases from J, the junction kept 9 bases outside the gene matches. CDR1 is SGHDT, CDR2 YYEEEE, per germline. The chain's CDR3 is CASSGGSGRAPEQYF. As DNA, the CDR3 is TGTGCCAGCAGCGGAGGTAGCGGGAGGGCCCCCGAGCAGTACTTC.

V and J are TRBV27 and TRBJ2-7; D may be TRBD1 (6 bases). Trimming took 5 bases from V and 3 from J, leaving 20 bases between them. Germline CDR1 and CDR2: MNHEY and SMNVEV (reference sequence). The CDR3 contains 16 residues. CDR3 region: CASSQSTGPVLYEQYF. CDR3 sequence (DNA): TGTGCCAGCAGTCAGTCAACAGGGCCGGTACTCTACGAGCAGTACTTC.

This chain uses TRBV19 with TRBJ1-1; 8 bases agree with TRBD1. With V trimmed by 3 bases and J by 1 base, 4 bases remained unmatched. The CDR3 consists of 15 residues. The V gene's germline CDR1 is LNHDA and CDR2 SQIVND (reference sequence). The CDR3 DNA follows: TGTGCCAGTAGTATCAGGGGGCGGACGAACACTGAAGCTTTCTTT. This gives the protein CASSIRGRTNTEAFF. Full variable domain (remainder filled in from reference TRBV19 and TRBJ1-1): DGGITQSPKYLFRKEGQNVTLSCEQNLNHDAMYWYRQDPGQGLRLIYYSQIVNDFQKGDIAEGYSVSREKKESFPLTVTSAQKNPTAFYLCASSIRGRTNTEAFFGQGTRLTVV.

The CDR3 DNA follows: TGTGCCAGCAGTGACCTCGGGGGCACAGATACGCAGTATTTT. It is translated as CASSDLGGTDTQYF. V and J are TRBV28 and TRBJ2-3; weak D call: TRBD2 (5 bases). Germline CDR1 is MDHEN and CDR2 is SYDVKM. V gave up 5 bases and J gave up 1 base, with 10 bases separating them. The CDR3 is made up of 14 amino acids.